The sequence of this T cell receptor beta chain was determined in a study of cytomegalovirus exposure and HLA in healthy donors. On the study more broadly: Researchers found that around 80% of 398 genotyped donors fell within the Caucasian-associated ancestry cluster. The study's findings and limits: Most TCR sequences were seen very rarely across donors, but some public TCRs occurred in many.

The CDR3 sequence is 19 residues long. V dropped 1 base and J dropped 0 bases, with 22 bases sitting between them. The V gene's germline CDR1 is SGHVS and CDR2 FQNEAQ. This clone was recorded only once. Its antigen is unknown. PCR amplification relied on 60 Vbeta primers (plus 13 Jbeta primers). Only in-frame clones appear in the TCRdb table, and some are missing; sequencing was by immunoSEQ multiplex PCR. The sample has about 200,000 clones, approximately 88% seen once. Source material: PBMCs. The receptor was derived from a boy between 2 and 10 years old in good health and CMV-seronegative. The chain uses TRBV7-8 and TRBJ2-7; D may be TRBD1 (7 bases). In nucleotides, the CDR3 is TGTGCCAGCAGCTTAGTTGGGTTTGGGAGGACAGGACCCTCCTACGAGCAGTACTTC. It codes for CASSLVGFGRTGPSYEQYF. The variable domain in full, completed from reference TRBV7-8 and TRBJ2-7, reads GAGVSQSPRYKVAKRGQDVALRCDPISGHVSLFWYQQALGQGPEFLTYFQNEAQLDKSGLPSDRFFAERPEGSVSTLKIQRTQQEDSAVYLCASSLVGFGRTGPSYEQYFGPGTRLTVT.